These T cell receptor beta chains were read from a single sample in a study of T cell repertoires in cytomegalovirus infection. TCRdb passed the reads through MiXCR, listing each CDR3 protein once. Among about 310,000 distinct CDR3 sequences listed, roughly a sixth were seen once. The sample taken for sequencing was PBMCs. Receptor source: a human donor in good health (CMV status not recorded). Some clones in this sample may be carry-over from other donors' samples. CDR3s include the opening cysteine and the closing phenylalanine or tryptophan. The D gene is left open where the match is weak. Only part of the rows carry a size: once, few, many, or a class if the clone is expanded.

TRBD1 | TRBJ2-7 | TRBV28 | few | TGTGCCAGCAGCCTAGGACAGGCCCCCTACGAGCAGTACTTC | CASSLGQAPYEQYF
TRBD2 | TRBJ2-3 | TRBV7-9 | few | TGTGCCAGCAGCCCGACCTCTAGCGGGGGTCGCACAGATACGCAGTATTTT | CASSPTSSGGRTDTQYF
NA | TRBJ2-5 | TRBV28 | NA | TGTGCCAGCAGTATCGGATCGATAGGCCAAGAGACCCAGTACTTC | CASSIGSIGQETQYF
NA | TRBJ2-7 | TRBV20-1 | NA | TGCAGTGCTGGGGCCCCGCGGGGAGCCTACGAGCAGTACTTC | CSAGAPRGAYEQYF
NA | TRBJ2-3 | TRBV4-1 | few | TGCGCCAGCAGCCAAGATCGGCTGGTACGCACAGATACGCAGTATTTT | CASSQDRLVRTDTQYF
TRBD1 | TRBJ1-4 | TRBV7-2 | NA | TGTGCCAGCAGCCGACAGGGCGGGGGGATTAATGAAAAACTGTTTTTT | CASSRQGGGINEKLFF
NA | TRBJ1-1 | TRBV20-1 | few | TGCAGTGTCGGGACCGCTTACACTGAAGCTTTCTTT | CSVGTAYTEAFF
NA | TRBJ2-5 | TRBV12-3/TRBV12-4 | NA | TGTGCCAGCAGTTTGGAGGGGGTTGAGACCCAGTACTTC | CASSLEGVETQYF
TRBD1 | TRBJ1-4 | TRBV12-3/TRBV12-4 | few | TGTGCCAGCAGTGAAGGACAGGGCAATGAAAAACTGTTTTTT | CASSEGQGNEKLFF
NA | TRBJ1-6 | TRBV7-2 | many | TGTGCCAGCAGCTCCCCGGGGGACACCATAGGGGTTTATAATTCACCCCTCCACTTT | CASSSPGDTIGVYNSPLHF
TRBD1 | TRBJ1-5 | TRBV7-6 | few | TGTGCCAGCAGCTTATGGGCAGGGGGCAACAATCAGCCCCAGCATTTT | CASSLWAGGNNQPQHF
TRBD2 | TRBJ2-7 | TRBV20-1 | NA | TGCAGTGCTAGCGGTAGCGGGGGAGGAAGCTCCTACGAGCAGTACTTC | CSASGSGGGSSYEQYF
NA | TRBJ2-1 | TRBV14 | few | TGTGCCAGCAGCCAAGGGCCAGACAATGAGCAGTTCTTC | CASSQGPDNEQFF
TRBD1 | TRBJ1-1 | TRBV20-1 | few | TGCAGTGCTCAGGGGGCGGACACTGAAGCTTTCTTT | CSAQGADTEAFF
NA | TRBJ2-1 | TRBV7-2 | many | TGTGCCGGAGAAGGGAGGATCTCCTACAATGAGCAGTTCTTC | CAGEGRISYNEQFF
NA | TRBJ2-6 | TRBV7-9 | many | TGTGCCAGCAGCTCGATCGGGGGGGCCAACGTCCTGACTTTC | CASSSIGGANVLTF
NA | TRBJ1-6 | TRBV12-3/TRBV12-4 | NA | TGTGCCAGCAGTTTCAGTATAGATTCACCCCTCCACTTT | CASSFSIDSPLHF
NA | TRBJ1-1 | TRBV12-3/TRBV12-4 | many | TGTGCCAGCAGCCCCCTTGGGGGACTAGTCACTGAAGCTTTCTTT | CASSPLGGLVTEAFF
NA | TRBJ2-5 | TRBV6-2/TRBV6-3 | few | TGTGCCAGCAGACCCGCAGGGTCGGAGACCCAGTACTTC | CASRPAGSETQYF
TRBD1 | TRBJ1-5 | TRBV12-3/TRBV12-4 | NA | TGTGCCAGCAGTCCTGGGACAGGAATCAGCAATCAGCCCCAGCATTTT | CASSPGTGISNQPQHF
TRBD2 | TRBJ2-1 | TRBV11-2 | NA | TGTGCCAGCAAGATAGCGGGGGTCCCATCTACGGATGAGCAGTTCTTC | CASKIAGVPSTDEQFF
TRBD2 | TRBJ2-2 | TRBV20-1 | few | TGCAGTGCTAGAGAACTTGGACTAGAGGGTACCGGGGAGCTGTTTTTT | CSARELGLEGTGELFF
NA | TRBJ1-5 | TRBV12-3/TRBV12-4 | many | TGTGCCAGCAGTTTTGTCCAGGCGGGGAGTCAGCCCCAGCATTTT | CASSFVQAGSQPQHF
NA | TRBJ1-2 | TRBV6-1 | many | TGTGCCAGCACCCAAGCGGGCGGTGGTGGCTACACCTTC | CASTQAGGGGYTF
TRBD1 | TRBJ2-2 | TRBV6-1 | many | TGTGCCAGCAGGCCTCCAGGACAGGGGAACACCGGGGAGCTGTTTTTT | CASRPPGQGNTGELFF
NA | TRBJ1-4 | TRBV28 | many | TGTGCCAGCAGTGCCCCCGGGGACGGGAATGAAAAACTGTTTTTT | CASSAPGDGNEKLFF
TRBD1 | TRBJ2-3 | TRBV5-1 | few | TGCGCCAGCAGCTTGGACAGGGGTGGGCAGTATTTT | CASSLDRGGQYF
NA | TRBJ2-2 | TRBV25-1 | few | TGTGCCAGCAGTGAATTTAACACCGGGGAGCTGTTTTTT | CASSEFNTGELFF
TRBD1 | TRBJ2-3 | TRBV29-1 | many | TGCAGCGGGGGACAGGGGGAATCCACAGATACGCAGTATTTT | CSGGQGESTDTQYF
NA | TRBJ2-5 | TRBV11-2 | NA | TGTGCCAGCAGCATAGGGCACCAAGAGACCCAGTACTTC | CASSIGHQETQYF
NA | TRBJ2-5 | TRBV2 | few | TGTGCCACCTCCGGGACACCTTTGGAGACCCAGTACTTC | CATSGTPLETQYF
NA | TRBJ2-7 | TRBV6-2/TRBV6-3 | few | TGTGCCAGCAGTTCTTGGACGGTATACGAGCAGTACTTC | CASSSWTVYEQYF
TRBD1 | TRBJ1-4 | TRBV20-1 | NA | TGCAGTGCCTCCGGGACAGTCAATGAAAAACTGTTTTTT | CSASGTVNEKLFF
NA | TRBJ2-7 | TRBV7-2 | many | TGTGCCAGCAGCTTAGAGGGCGGGTCCCACTACGAGCAGTACTTC | CASSLEGGSHYEQYF
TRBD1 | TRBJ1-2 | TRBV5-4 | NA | TGTGCCAGCACCGTCAGGACAGGGCACTATGGCTACACCTTC | CASTVRTGHYGYTF
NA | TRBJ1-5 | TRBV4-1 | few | TGCGCCAGCAGCCAAGAGGCCACAGGGTATCGCAATCAGCCCCAGCATTTT | CASSQEATGYRNQPQHF
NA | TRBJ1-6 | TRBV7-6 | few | TGTGCCAGCAGCTCCGCCTGGGACGGCAATTCACCCCTCCACTTT | CASSSAWDGNSPLHF
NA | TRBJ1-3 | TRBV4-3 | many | TGCGCCAGCAGCCAAGATCTGAGCTCTGGAAACACCATATATTTT | CASSQDLSSGNTIYF
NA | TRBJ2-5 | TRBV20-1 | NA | TGCAGTGCCCCCAGTGGGGGGCGAGAGACCCAGTACTTC | CSAPSGGRETQYF
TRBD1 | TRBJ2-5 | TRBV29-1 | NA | TGCAGCGCCGGGACAGGGGGCTCAGAGACCCAGTACTTC | CSAGTGGSETQYF
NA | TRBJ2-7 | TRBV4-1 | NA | TGCGCCAGCAGCCAAGTTCTAATCCCCGCTGGAGAGCAGTACTTC | CASSQVLIPAGEQYF
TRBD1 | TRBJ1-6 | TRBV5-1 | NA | TGCGCCAGCAGCGGCGGACAGGGAGGGTTGGAACCCCTCCACTTT | CASSGGQGGLEPLHF
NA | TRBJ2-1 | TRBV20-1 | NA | TGCAGTGCTAGCGGGGGAGCTAGCTACAATGAGCAGTTCTTC | CSASGGASYNEQFF
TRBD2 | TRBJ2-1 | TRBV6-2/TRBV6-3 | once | TGTGCCAGCAGTTTCCGACTAGCGGGGGGGCCGAATCTAGACAATGAGCAGTTCTTC | CASSFRLAGGPNLDNEQFF
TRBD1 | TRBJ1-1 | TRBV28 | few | TGTGCCAGCAGTTCCCGGACAGGGCGCGGGAACACTGAAGCTTTCTTT | CASSSRTGRGNTEAFF
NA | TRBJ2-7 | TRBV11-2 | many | TGTGCCAGCAGGCCAGACAGCTCCTACGAGCAGTACTTC | CASRPDSSYEQYF
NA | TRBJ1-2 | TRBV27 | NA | TGTGCCAGCAGTCCGGCTTGGGAGGGGTCCGATGGCTACACCTTC | CASSPAWEGSDGYTF
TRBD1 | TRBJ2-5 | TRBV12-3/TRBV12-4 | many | TGTGCCAGCAGCCCCAGGGACAGGGACGATCTATCCCAGTACTTC | CASSPRDRDDLSQYF
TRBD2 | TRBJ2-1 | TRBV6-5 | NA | TGTGCCAGCAGTCGGCAACTAGCGGGGGGTTGGAATGAGCAGTTCTTC | CASSRQLAGGWNEQFF
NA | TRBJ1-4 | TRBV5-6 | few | TGTGCCAGCAGCTCACCGACGACTACTAATGAAAAACTGTTTTTT | CASSSPTTTNEKLFF